The TCR beta chain under discussion was sequenced for a study of T cell repertoires in cytomegalovirus infection. Study context: The public TCR beta signatures pointed to both CMV infection and matching HLA type.

This clonotype occurred a few times. TCRdb ran MiXCR on the reads and lists one entry per CDR3 protein. The data hold hundreds of thousands of distinct CDR3 sequences, with 15% to 20% observed a single time. The CDR3 is made up of 15 amino acids. V gave up 1 base and J gave up 1 base, with 9 bases separating them. Germline loops: CDR1 LGHNA, CDR2 YSLEER. This chain joins TRBV4-3 and TRBJ2-3; a weak D match, TRBD1 (5 bases). The source material was PBMCs. The TCR comes from a human donor in good health (CMV status not recorded). Some clones in this sample may be carry-over from other donors' samples. CDR3: CASSQVTARTDTQYF. The CDR3 nucleotides read TGCGCCAGCAGCCAAGTGACAGCACGCACAGATACGCAGTATTTT.